This TCR beta chain was profiled in a study of control samples from healthy donors and cancer patients. Clones were sequenced by immunoSEQ multiplex PCR, and TCRdb holds only the in-frame ones, with some missing. The table shows fewer than 200,000 clones, with 80% to 95% occurring only once. Trimming took 8 bases from V and 1 from J, leaving 11 bases between them. The CDR3 runs to 13 residues. Germline CDR1 is SGHNT and CDR2 is YENEEA. The chain couples TRBV11-3 to TRBJ1-1, with D hard to call. Sequenced: blood. The TCR originated in a woman aged 55-75 years in good health. This chain's CDR3 is CASSPTSNTEAFF. The CDR3 DNA reads as TGTGCCAGCTCTCCCACTTCGAACACTGAAGCTTTCTTT.